Listed below are T cell receptor beta chains from one sample, sequenced in a study of shared clonotypes between healthy human individuals. Generated by immunoSEQ multiplex PCR, the TCRdb table keeps only in-frame clones and is missing some. Of roughly 2 million clones listed, about 95% are singletons. Sequenced input: naive CD8+ T cells sorted from blood. All receptors derive from a man between 18 and 29 years old in good health. Both conserved end residues are part of each CDR3. Each record gives: CDR3 length, D gene, clone size, V gene, J gene, CDR3 DNA, CDR3 protein. The D gene is left open where the match is weak. A row's size may be missing; if present it is once, few, many or a size class.

14,NA,NA,TRBV6-1,TRBJ2-7,TGTGCCAGCAGGGGGGGCGTAACAGTGCACGAGCAGTACTTC,CASRGGVTVHEQYF
16,NA,NA,TRBV7-9,TRBJ2-7,TGTGCCAGCAGCTCCTCTACCCCCCACGGAGCCTACGAGCAGTACTTC,CASSSSTPHGAYEQYF
15,TRBD1,NA,TRBV11-2,TRBJ2-7,TGTGCCAGCACCCCACTGGGTCCAGGGGGCGACGAGCAGTACTTC,CASTPLGPGGDEQYF
14,NA,NA,TRBV5-8,TRBJ1-3,TGTGCCAGCAGCCTAGATATCTCTGGAAACACCATATATTTT,CASSLDISGNTIYF
15,TRBD1,once,TRBV19,TRBJ1-1,TGTGCCAGTAGTGACTACAGGGGGCGAAATACTGAAGCTTTCTTT,CASSDYRGRNTEAFF
14,NA,NA,TRBV28,TRBJ2-7,TGTGCCAGCAGTTTAACTACCTACACCTACGAGCAGTACTTC,CASSLTTYTYEQYF
15,NA,NA,TRBV12-5,TRBJ2-7,TGTGCTAGTGGTTTGGATTTTAGGGAAAACTACGAGCAGTACTTC,CASGLDFRENYEQYF
12,NA,NA,TRBV6-5,TRBJ2-4,TGTGCCAGCACCGGTGGCGACAGGAGCCTGTACTTC,CASTGGDRSLYF
10,NA,NA,TRBV29-1,TRBJ1-1,TGCAGCGTCGGACCCACTGAAGCTTTCTTT,CSVGPTEAFF
14,NA,NA,TRBV29-1,TRBJ2-7,TGCAGCGTTGAGGGGGACGGAGCAGCCGTCGAGCAGTACTTC,CSVEGDGAAVEQYF
16,NA,NA,TRBV11-2,TRBJ1-1,TGTGCCAGCAGCTTAGGTGCGCAGGGTATAGTGGCTGAAGCTTTCTTT,CASSLGAQGIVAEAFF
14,NA,NA,TRBV13,TRBJ2-2,TGTGCCAGCAGCTGGGGGGTCGATACCGGGGAGCTGTTTTTT,CASSWGVDTGELFF
22,NA,NA,TRBV18,TRBJ2-4,NA,CASSPGQDLKNIQYFVPNIQYF
16,TRBD2,NA,TRBV11-2,TRBJ2-7,TGTGCCAGCAGCTTAGGTGGGCGGGGGGGCTCCTACGAGCAGTACTTC,CASSLGGRGGSYEQYF
14,NA,NA,TRBV7-8,TRBJ1-5,TGTGCCAGCAGCTTAATGCAGTCCAATCAGCCCCAGCATTTT,CASSLMQSNQPQHF
13,NA,NA,TRBV4-2,TRBJ2-7,TGTGCCAGCAGCCAAGGGCTAGACTACGAGCAGTACTTC,CASSQGLDYEQYF
15,TRBD1,NA,TRBV27,TRBJ2-7,TGTGCCAGCAGCTTCACCGGGACAGGCTCCTACGAGCAGTACTTC,CASSFTGTGSYEQYF
17,NA,NA,TRBV4-3,TRBJ1-3,TGCGCCAGCAGCCAAGAGGAGTACGGGTTCTCTGGAAACACCATATATTTT,CASSQEEYGFSGNTIYF
15,TRBD1,NA,TRBV7-9,TRBJ2-5,TGTGCCAGCAGCTCCCAGGACAGGGGGCCAGAGACCCAGTACTTC,CASSSQDRGPETQYF
15,TRBD1,once,TRBV9,TRBJ2-2,TGTGCCAGCAGCCCCCGGACAGGGGGAACCGGGGAGCTGTTTTTT,CASSPRTGGTGELFF
13,NA,NA,TRBV7-2,TRBJ2-7,TGTGCCAGCAGCTTAGCGGTAGCCTACGAGCAGTACTTC,CASSLAVAYEQYF
16,TRBD1,NA,TRBV4-1,TRBJ2-7,TGCGCCAGCAGCCAAGCTCCGGGACAGGGGGCCTACGAGCAGTACTTC,CASSQAPGQGAYEQYF
14,NA,NA,TRBV5-1,TRBJ2-7,TGCGCCAGCAGCCCCTACATTCTCTCCTACGAGCAGTACTTC,CASSPYILSYEQYF
15,NA,NA,TRBV6-5,TRBJ2-3,TGTGCCAGCAGTTACTCGTTAATAGCGACAGATACGCAGTATTTT,CASSYSLIATDTQYF
13,NA,NA,TRBV7-7,TRBJ2-7,TGTGCTAGCAGCTTGTACCAGAACCTCGAGCAGTACTTC,CASSLYQNLEQYF
14,NA,once,TRBV29-1,TRBJ2-5,TGCAGCGTTTATTGGGGCGGGATTGGAGAGACCCAGTACTTC,CSVYWGGIGETQYF
14,NA,NA,TRBV30,TRBJ2-6,TGTGCCTGGGGCGCCGGCTCTGGGGCCAACGTCCTGACTTTC,CAWGAGSGANVLTF
16,NA,NA,TRBV5-4,TRBJ2-1,TGTGCCAGCAGCTTGGTTCTTGCGGGCAGATACAATGAGCAGTTCTTC,CASSLVLAGRYNEQFF
16,NA,NA,TRBV7-9,TRBJ2-1,TGTGCCAGCAGCTTATCCTCTCGGGGATATGACAATGAGCAGTTCTTC,CASSLSSRGYDNEQFF
13,NA,NA,TRBV7-8,TRBJ1-5,TGTGCCAGCAGCTTTGACCTGTATCAGCCCCAGCATTTT,CASSFDLYQPQHF
17,NA,once,TRBV4-1,TRBJ2-7,TGCGCCAGCAGCCAAGTTAAGGCGGGGGCTACCTCCTACGAGCAGTACTTC,CASSQVKAGATSYEQYF
12,NA,NA,TRBV7-9,TRBJ2-5,TGTGCCTCCGAAGAAGACCAAGAGACCCAGTACTTC,CASEEDQETQYF
15,TRBD1,NA,TRBV4-3,TRBJ1-2,TGCGCCAGCAGCCAAGACAGGGGGCACGGCTATGGCTACACCTTC,CASSQDRGHGYGYTF
13,NA,NA,TRBV4-2,TRBJ1-2,TGTGCCAGCAGCCAAAACACGCTCTATGGCTACACCTTC,CASSQNTLYGYTF
15,NA,NA,TRBV27,TRBJ1-1,TGTGCCAGCAGTGCCCGAGCAGGGGTCGAGACTGAAGCTTTCTTT,CASSARAGVETEAFF
15,TRBD2,NA,TRBV4-1,TRBJ2-7,TGCGCCAGCAGCCAGTTAGCGGGAGGACGGTACGAGCAGTACTTC,CASSQLAGGRYEQYF
15,TRBD1,NA,TRBV30,TRBJ1-6,TGTGCCTGGAGTGCCACAGGGGATTGGAATTCACCCCTCCACTTT,CAWSATGDWNSPLHF
16,NA,once,TRBV4-3,TRBJ2-1,TGCGCCAGCAGCCAAGATGGCACAGCCTCCTACAATGAGCAGTTCTTC,CASSQDGTASYNEQFF
16,TRBD2,NA,TRBV7-6,TRBJ2-2,TGTGCCAGCAGCCCCCTAGCGGGGCTAAACACCGGGGAGCTGTTTTTT,CASSPLAGLNTGELFF
14,NA,NA,TRBV4-3,TRBJ2-7,TGCGCCAGCAGCCAAGATCAGGGGTGGGACGAGCAGTACTTC,CASSQDQGWDEQYF
14,TRBD2,NA,TRBV19,TRBJ2-7,TGTGCCAGTAGTACCCTAGCGGGAGCCTACGAGCAGTACTTC,CASSTLAGAYEQYF
16,TRBD2,NA,TRBV5-4,TRBJ2-5,TGTGCCAGCAGCGATTCGGGACTAGCGGCCCAAGAGACCCAGTACTTC,CASSDSGLAAQETQYF
16,TRBD2,NA,TRBV11-1,TRBJ2-5,TGTGCCAGCAGCCTATGGACTAGCGGGGGGGAGGAGACCCAGTACTTC,CASSLWTSGGEETQYF
14,NA,NA,TRBV6-5,TRBJ1-1,TGTGCCAGCAGTTTAACTCCTACAGGGTGGGAAGCTTTCTTT,CASSLTPTGWEAFF
15,TRBD2,NA,TRBV6-5,TRBJ2-7,TGTGCCAGCAGTTACTCCCAGCGGGGGGGCTCCGAGCAGTACTTC,CASSYSQRGGSEQYF